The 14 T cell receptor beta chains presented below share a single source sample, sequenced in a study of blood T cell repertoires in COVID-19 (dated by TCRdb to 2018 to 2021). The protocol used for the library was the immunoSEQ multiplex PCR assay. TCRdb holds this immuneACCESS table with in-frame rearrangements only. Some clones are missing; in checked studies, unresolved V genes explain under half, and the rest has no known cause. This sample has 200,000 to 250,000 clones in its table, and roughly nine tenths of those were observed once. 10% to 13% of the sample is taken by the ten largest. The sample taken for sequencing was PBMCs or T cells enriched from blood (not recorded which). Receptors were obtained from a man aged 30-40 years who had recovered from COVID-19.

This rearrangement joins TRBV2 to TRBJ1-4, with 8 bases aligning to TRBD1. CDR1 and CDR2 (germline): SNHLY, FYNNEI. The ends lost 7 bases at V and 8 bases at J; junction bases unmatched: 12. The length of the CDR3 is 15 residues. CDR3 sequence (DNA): TGTGCCAGCACCAGGGGGTTTGGACAGGGCGAAAAACTGTTTTTT. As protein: CASTRGFGQGEKLFF.

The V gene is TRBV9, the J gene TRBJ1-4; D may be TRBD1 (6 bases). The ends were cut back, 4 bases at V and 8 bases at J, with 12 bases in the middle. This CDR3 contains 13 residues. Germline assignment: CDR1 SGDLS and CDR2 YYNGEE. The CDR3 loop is CASSPTTGEKLFF. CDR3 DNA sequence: TGTGCCAGCAGCCCGACGACAGGAGAAAAACTGTTTTTT.

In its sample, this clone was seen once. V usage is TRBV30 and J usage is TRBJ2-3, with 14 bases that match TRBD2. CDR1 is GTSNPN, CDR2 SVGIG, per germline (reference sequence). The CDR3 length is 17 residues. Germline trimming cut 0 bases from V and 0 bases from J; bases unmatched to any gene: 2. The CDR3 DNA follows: TGTGCCTGGAGTGTCGGGACTAGCGGGGGTAGCACAGATACGCAGTATTTT. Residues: CAWSVGTSGGSTDTQYF.

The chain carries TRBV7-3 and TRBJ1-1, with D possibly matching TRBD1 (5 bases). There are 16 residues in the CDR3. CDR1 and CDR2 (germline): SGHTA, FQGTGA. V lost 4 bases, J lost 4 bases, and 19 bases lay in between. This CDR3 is CASSSRAQGFSTEAFF. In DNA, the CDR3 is TGTGCCAGCAGCTCTCGCGCTCAGGGTTTCAGCACTGAAGCTTTCTTT.

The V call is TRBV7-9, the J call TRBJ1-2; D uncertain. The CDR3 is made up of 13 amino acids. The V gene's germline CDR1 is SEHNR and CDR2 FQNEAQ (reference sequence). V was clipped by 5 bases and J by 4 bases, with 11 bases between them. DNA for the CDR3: TGTGCCAGCAGCCAAACCGGTGGCTATGGCTACACCTTC. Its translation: CASSQTGGYGYTF.

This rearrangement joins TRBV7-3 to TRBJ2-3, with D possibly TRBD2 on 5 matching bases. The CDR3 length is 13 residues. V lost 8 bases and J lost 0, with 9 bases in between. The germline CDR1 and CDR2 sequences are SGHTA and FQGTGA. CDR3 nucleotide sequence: TGTGCCAGCCGGGGTCCGAGCACAGATACGCAGTATTTT. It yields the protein CASRGPSTDTQYF.

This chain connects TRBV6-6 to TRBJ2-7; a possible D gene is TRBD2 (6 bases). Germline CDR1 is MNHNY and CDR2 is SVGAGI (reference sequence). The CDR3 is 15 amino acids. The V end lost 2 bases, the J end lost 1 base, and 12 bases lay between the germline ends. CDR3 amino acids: CASSYVADPSYEQYF. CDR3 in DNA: TGTGCCAGCAGTTACGTAGCGGACCCATCCTACGAGCAGTACTTC.

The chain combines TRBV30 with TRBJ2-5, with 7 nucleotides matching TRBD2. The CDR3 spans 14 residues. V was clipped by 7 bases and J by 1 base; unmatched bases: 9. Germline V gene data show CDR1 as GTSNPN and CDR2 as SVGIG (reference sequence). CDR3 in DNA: TGTGCCTACCAAAGCCGCGGGGGCCAAGAGACCCAGTACTTC. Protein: CAYQSRGGQETQYF.

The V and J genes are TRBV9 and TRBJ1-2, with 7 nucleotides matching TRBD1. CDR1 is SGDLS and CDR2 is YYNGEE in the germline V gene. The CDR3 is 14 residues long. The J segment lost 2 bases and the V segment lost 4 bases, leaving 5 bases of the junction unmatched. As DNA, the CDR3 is TGTGCCAGCAGCCCAGGGACAGCAAACTATGGCTACACCTTC. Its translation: CASSPGTANYGYTF.

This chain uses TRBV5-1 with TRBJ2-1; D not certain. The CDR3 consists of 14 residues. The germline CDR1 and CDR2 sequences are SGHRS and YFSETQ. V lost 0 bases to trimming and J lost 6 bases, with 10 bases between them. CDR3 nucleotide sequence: TGCGCCAGCAGCTTGGCCCCACAGCTCAATGAGCAGTTCTTC. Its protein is CASSLAPQLNEQFF.

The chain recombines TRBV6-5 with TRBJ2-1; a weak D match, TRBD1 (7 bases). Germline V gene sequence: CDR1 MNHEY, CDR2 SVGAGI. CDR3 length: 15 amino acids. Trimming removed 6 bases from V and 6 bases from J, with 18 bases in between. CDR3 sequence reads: CASRDGGGRVNEQFF. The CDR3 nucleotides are TGTGCCAGCAGAGATGGAGGGGGCAGAGTCAATGAGCAGTTCTTC.

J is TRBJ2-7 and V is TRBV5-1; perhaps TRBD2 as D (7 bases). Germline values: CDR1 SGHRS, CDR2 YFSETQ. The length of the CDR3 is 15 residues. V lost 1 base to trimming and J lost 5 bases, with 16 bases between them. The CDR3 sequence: CASSLSGGEVHEQYF. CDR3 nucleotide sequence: TGCGCCAGCAGCTTGTCGGGGGGCGAGGTCCACGAGCAGTACTTC.

The CDR3 protein is CASSDTLVAAFF. In DNA form, the CDR3 reads TGTGCCAGCAGCGATACATTGGTCGCCGCTTTCTTT. The chain is built from TRBV13 and TRBJ1-1; no firm D call. V lost 5 bases and J 11 bases, leaving 15 bases between the germline ends. This CDR3 contains 12 residues. Germline V gene lookup returns CDR1 PRHDT and CDR2 FYEKMQ (reference sequence).

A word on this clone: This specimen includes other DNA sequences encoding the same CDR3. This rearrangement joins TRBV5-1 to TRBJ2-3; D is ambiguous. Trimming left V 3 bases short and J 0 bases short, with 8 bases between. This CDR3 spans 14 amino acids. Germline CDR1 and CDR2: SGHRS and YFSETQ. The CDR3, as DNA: TGCGCCAGCAGCTCCGCTACTAGCACAGATACGCAGTATTTT. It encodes CASSSATSTDTQYF.